The 21 T cell receptor beta chains given below trace back to one sample, sequenced in a study of CD8+ T cells in alopecia areata. Extracted from the samples, RNA was reverse transcribed into cDNA to serve as the sequencing template. Repertoires were generated with immunoSEQ multiplex PCR, while TCRdb's copy carries only in-frame clones and drops some. The data show 150,000 or so clones, with 87% seen just once and over 13% held by the top ten. The material was CD8+ T cells sorted from blood, obtained at week 0. The receptors come from a human donor with alopecia areata.

This clone has just one count. The chain uses TRBV23-1 and TRBJ2-3, with TRBD1 matching 11 bases. TRBV23-1 is classed as an ORF, of uncertain function. V gave up 2 bases and J gave up 4 bases; unmatched junction bases: 8. The CDR3 totals 17 residues. The CDR3 here is CASSQSGGQGGPDTQYF. The DNA for the CDR3 is TGCGCCAGCAGTCAAAGCGGGGGACAGGGGGGCCCAGATACGCAGTATTTT.

This clone appeared a single time. The J gene is TRBJ2-7, the V gene TRBV11-2; weak D call: TRBD1 (6 bases). This CDR3 has 16 residues. The ends were cut back, 3 bases at V and 3 bases at J, with 18 bases in the middle. From germline, CDR1 is SGHAT and CDR2 FQNNGV. The CDR3 region is CASSFMQGKDSYEQYF. CDR3 DNA sequence: TGTGCCAGCAGCTTCATGCAGGGGAAGGACAGCTACGAGCAGTACTTC.

V and J are TRBV5-1 and TRBJ2-7; D is ambiguous. Deletions cut 1 base from V and 2 bases from J, with 7 bases between. The CDR3 extends over 13 amino acids. Germline V CDR1 and CDR2: SGHRS, YFSETQ. Here the CDR3 reads CASSLFGTYEQYF. The CDR3 nucleotides are TGCGCCAGCAGCTTGTTCGGAACCTACGAGCAGTACTTC.

This chain connects TRBV5-4 to TRBJ2-7; D not certain. Looked up from germline, CDR1 is SGHNT and CDR2 is YYREEE (reference sequence). CDR3 length: 13 amino acids. The V end lost 4 bases, the J end lost 3 bases, and 11 bases lay between the germline ends. Written as DNA, the CDR3 is TGTGCCAGCAGCCCCGAGTGGAGCTACGAGCAGTACTTC. As protein: CASSPEWSYEQYF.

This chain connects TRBV19 to TRBJ2-4; 10 bases map to TRBD1. CDR1 LNHDA and CDR2 SQIVND come from the germline V gene (reference sequence). This CDR3 region has 16 residues. J lost 0 bases, V lost 3 bases, and 2 bases had no gene match. CDR3 residues: CASSIGQGGAKNIQYF. The DNA for the CDR3 is TGTGCCAGTAGTATCGGACAGGGGGGAGCCAAAAACATTCAGTACTTC.

V gene TRBV19 combines with J gene TRBJ2-1; tentatively, D is TRBD2 (5 bases). The V end was cut by 6 bases, the J end by 4 bases, with 16 bases between. Germline loops: CDR1 LNHDA, CDR2 SQIVND (reference sequence). This CDR3 has 15 amino acids. In DNA, the CDR3 is TGTGCCAGTAGCCCCATTGCGGGTCCATACAATGAGCAGTTCTTC. Translating it yields CASSPIAGPYNEQFF.

Here the CDR3 reads CASSRGTGGDEETQYF. For the CDR3, the DNA is TGCGCCAGCAGTCGAGGGACAGGTGGTGACGAAGAGACCCAGTACTTC. The genes are TRBV23-1 and TRBJ2-5, with 8 bases that match TRBD1. TRBV23-1 is an open reading frame, and its role is uncertain. The CDR3 has 16 residues. Trimming at V came to 4 bases and at J to 3 bases, leaving 10 bases not matched to a gene.

The rearrangement joins TRBV5-1 to TRBJ1-1, with D maybe TRBD1 (6 bases). Germline V gene lookup returns CDR1 SGHRS and CDR2 YFSETQ. Trimming cost V 4 bases and J 4 bases, with 17 bases left between them. The CDR3 consists of 15 residues. Here the CDR3 reads CASSQNAGAPTEAFF. CDR3 DNA: TGCGCCAGCAGCCAAAATGCAGGGGCTCCCACTGAAGCTTTCTTT.

The genes are TRBV27 and TRBJ2-3, with D unclear. The CDR3 extends over 14 amino acids. Trimming cost V 5 bases and J 1 base, with 10 bases left between them. Germline lookup yields CDR1 MNHEY and CDR2 SMNVEV (reference sequence). The CDR3 protein is CASSKGTGTDTQYF. The CDR3 region has the DNA TGTGCCAGCAGTAAGGGAACCGGCACAGATACGCAGTATTTT.

A remark on this clone: Additional DNA sequences in this sample encode the identical CDR3. This chain uses TRBV30 with TRBJ1-1; perhaps TRBD1 as D (5 bases). Germline-derived CDR1 and CDR2 are GTSNPN and SVGIG (reference sequence). V was pared by 8 bases and J by 1 base, with 11 bases between. CDR3 length: 12 residues. The CDR3 here is CATRQRNTEAFF. In DNA form, the CDR3 reads TGTGCCACACGACAGAGGAACACTGAAGCTTTCTTT.

The rearrangement uses TRBV5-1 and TRBJ2-7; D is unresolved. Germline loops: CDR1 SGHRS, CDR2 YFSETQ. The CDR3 spans 13 residues. V was trimmed by 8 bases and J by 7 bases, leaving 19 bases between them. The chain's CDR3 is CASSPALTWEQYF. DNA for the CDR3: TGCGCCAGTAGCCCGGCTCTAACCTGGGAGCAGTACTTC.

This clone was seen only a few times. The rearrangement links TRBV29-1 to TRBJ2-7; D tentatively reads TRBD1 or TRBD2 (5 bases each). The germline V gene encodes CDR1 SQVTM and CDR2 ANQGSEA. CDR3 length: 13 residues. V lost 1 base to trimming and J lost 3 bases, with 10 bases between them. For the CDR3, the DNA is TGCAGCGTTGAAGGGGACGGATTCTACGAGCAGTACTTC. The encoded protein is CSVEGDGFYEQYF.

This clone was counted only a few times. The chain joins TRBV29-1 to TRBJ2-4; D may match TRBD1 or TRBD2 (5 bases each). This CDR3 is 12 amino acids long. Looked up from germline, CDR1 is SQVTM and CDR2 is ANQGSEA. Trimming took off 5 bases at V and 10 bases at J, with 15 bases between the two ends. CDR3 sequence reads: CSVTFNGGIQYF. The CDR3 nucleotides are TGCAGCGTTACCTTTAATGGGGGTATTCAGTACTTC.

As to this clone: Other DNA sequences from this sample encode an identical CDR3 as well. The V call is TRBV29-1, the J call TRBJ2-7; TRBD2 agrees at 15 bases. The CDR3 loop spans 13 amino acids. Looked up from germline, CDR1 is SQVTM and CDR2 is ANQGSEA. The junction had 0 bases not matched to a gene; V was cut back by 3 bases and J by 6 bases. The CDR3 region is CSVEGLAGGEQYF. The CDR3 DNA is TGCAGCGTTGAGGGACTAGCGGGAGGCGAGCAGTACTTC.

V is TRBV5-5 and J is TRBJ1-2; no clear D. This CDR3 region has 14 residues. Germline CDR1 is SGHKS and CDR2 is YYEKEE (reference sequence). The V end lost 0 bases, the J end lost 8 bases, and 14 bases lay between the germline ends. CDR3: CASSLALGGEGYTF. The CDR3 nucleotides are TGTGCCAGCAGCTTGGCTTTGGGCGGGGAAGGCTACACCTTC. The variable domain in full, completed from reference TRBV5-5 and TRBJ1-2, reads DAGVTQSPTHLIKTRGQQVTLRCSPISGHKSVSWYQQVLGQGPQFIFQYYEKEERGRGNFPDRFSARQFPNYSSELNVNALLLGDSALYLCASSLALGGEGYTFGSGTRLTVV.

V is TRBV2 and J is TRBJ1-5; D might be TRBD1 (5 bases). The CDR3 is 15 residues long. Germline-derived CDR1 and CDR2 are SNHLY and FYNNEI. Trimming took 2 bases from V and 0 from J, leaving 8 bases between them. The CDR3 DNA reads as TGTGCCAGCAGTGAAAGGGGATATAGCAATCAGCCCCAGCATTTT. It translates to CASSERGYSNQPQHF.

V gene TRBV7-9 combines with J gene TRBJ2-2, with no clear D. The CDR3 totals 12 residues. Germline-derived CDR1 and CDR2 are SEHNR and FQNEAQ (reference sequence). The ends were cut back, 3 bases at V and 3 bases at J, with 2 bases in the middle. The CDR3 loop is CASSFYTGELFF. The CDR3 bases are TGTGCCAGCAGCTTTTACACCGGGGAGCTGTTTTTT. The variable domain in full, completed from reference TRBV7-9 and TRBJ2-2, reads DTGVSQNPRHKITKRGQNVTFRCDPISEHNRLYWYRQTLGQGPEFLTYFQNEAQLEKSRLLSDRFSAERPKGSFSTLEIQRTEQGDSAMYLCASSFYTGELFFGEGSRLTVL.

J is TRBJ2-2 and V is TRBV27; no clear D. The CDR3 length is 15 residues. CDR1 MNHEY and CDR2 SMNVEV come from the germline V gene (reference sequence). Trimming took 8 bases from V and 0 from J, leaving 13 bases between them. The CDR3 loop is CASGRQNANTGELFF. For the CDR3, the DNA is TGTGCCAGCGGGCGCCAGAACGCGAACACCGGGGAGCTGTTTTTT.

The V and J genes are TRBV7-6 and TRBJ2-2; D may match TRBD1 or TRBD2 (6 bases each). The germline V and J ends were trimmed by 5 bases and 4 bases, with 14 bases remaining between them. The CDR3 consists of 15 residues. The germline V gene encodes CDR1 SGHVS and CDR2 FNYEAQ. The CDR3 coding sequence is TGTGCCAGCAGCGGAATCGGGGGCGCCACCGGGGAGCTGTTTTTT. It codes for CASSGIGGATGELFF. Full variable domain (remainder filled in from reference TRBV7-6 and TRBJ2-2): GAGVSQSPRYKVTKRGQDVALRCDPISGHVSLYWYRQALGQGPEFLTYFNYEAQQDKSGLPNDRFSAERPEGSISTLTIQRTEQRDSAMYRCASSGIGGATGELFFGEGSRLTVL.

The chain has TRBV7-3 and TRBJ1-3; weak D call: TRBD1 (6 bases). There are 14 residues in the CDR3. Trimming shortened V by 5 bases and J by 3 bases, and 11 bases separated the two germline ends. Germline assignment: CDR1 SGHTA and CDR2 FQGTGA. The CDR3 coding sequence is TGTGCCAGCAGCCTGACAGGAGGTGGAAACACCATATATTTT. Translation: CASSLTGGGNTIYF.

CDR3 in amino acids: CASSLFGGNYGYTF. CDR3 nucleotides: TGTGCCAGCAGCTTATTTGGGGGGAATTATGGCTACACCTTC. This sequence joins TRBV7-6 and TRBJ1-2; D possibly corresponds to TRBD1 (5 bases). CDR3 length: 14 amino acids. Germline CDR1 reads SGHVS; CDR2 reads FNYEAQ. V dropped 2 bases and J dropped 5 bases, with 12 bases sitting between them. Full variable domain (missing parts from reference TRBV7-6 and TRBJ1-2): GAGVSQSPRYKVTKRGQDVALRCDPISGHVSLYWYRQALGQGPEFLTYFNYEAQQDKSGLPNDRFSAERPEGSISTLTIQRTEQRDSAMYRCASSLFGGNYGYTFGSGTRLTVV.